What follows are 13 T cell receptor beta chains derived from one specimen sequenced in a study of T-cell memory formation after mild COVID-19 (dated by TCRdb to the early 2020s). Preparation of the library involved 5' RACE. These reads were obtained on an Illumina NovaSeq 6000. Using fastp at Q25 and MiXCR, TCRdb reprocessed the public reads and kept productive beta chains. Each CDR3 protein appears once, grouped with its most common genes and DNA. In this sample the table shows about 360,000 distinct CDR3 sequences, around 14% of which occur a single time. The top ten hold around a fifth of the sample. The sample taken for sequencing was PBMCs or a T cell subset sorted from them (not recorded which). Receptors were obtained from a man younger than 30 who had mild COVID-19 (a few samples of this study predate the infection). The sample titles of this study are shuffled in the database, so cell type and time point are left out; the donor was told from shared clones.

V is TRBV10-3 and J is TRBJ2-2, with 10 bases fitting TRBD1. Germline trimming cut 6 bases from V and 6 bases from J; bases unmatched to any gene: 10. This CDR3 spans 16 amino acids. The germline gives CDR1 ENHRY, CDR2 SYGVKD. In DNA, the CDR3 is TGTGCCATCAGCCCAGACAGGGGGCAATTTTCCGGGGAGCTGTTTTTT. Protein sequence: CAISPDRGQFSGELFF.

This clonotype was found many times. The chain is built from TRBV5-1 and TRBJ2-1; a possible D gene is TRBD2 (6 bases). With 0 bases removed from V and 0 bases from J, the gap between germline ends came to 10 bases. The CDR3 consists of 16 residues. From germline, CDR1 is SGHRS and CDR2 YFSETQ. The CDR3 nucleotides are TGCGCCAGCAGCTTGGCCGGGGGTCTCTCCTACAATGAGCAGTTCTTC. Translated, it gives CASSLAGGLSYNEQFF.

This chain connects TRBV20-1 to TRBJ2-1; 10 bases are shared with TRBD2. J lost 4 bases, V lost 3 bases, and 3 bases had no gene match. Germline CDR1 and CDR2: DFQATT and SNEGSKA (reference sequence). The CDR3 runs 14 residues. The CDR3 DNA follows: TGCAGTGCTAGGGGGACTAGCGTATACAATGAGCAGTTCTTC. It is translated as CSARGTSVYNEQFF.

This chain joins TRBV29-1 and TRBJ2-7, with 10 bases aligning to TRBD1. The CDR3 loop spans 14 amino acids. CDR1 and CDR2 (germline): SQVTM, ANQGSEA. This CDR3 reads CSAILGQGTGEQYF. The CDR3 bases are TGCAGTGCTATTTTGGGACAGGGGACGGGGGAGCAGTACTTC.

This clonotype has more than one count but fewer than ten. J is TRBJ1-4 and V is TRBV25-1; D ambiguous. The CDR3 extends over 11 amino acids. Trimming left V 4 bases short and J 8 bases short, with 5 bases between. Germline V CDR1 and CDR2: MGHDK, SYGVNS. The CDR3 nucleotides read TGTGCCAGCAGTGGCAGAGAAAAACTGTTTTTT. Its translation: CASSGREKLFF. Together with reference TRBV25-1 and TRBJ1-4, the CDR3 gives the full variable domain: EADIYQTPRYLVIGTGKKITLECSQTMGHDKMYWYQQDPGMELHLIHYSYGVNSTEKGDLSSESTVSRIRTEHFPLTLESARPSHTSQYLCASSGREKLFFGSGTQLSVL.

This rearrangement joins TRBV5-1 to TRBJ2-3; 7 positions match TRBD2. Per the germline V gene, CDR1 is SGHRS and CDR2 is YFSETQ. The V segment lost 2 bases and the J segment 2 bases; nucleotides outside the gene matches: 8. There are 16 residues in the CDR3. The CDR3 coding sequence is TGCGCCAGCAGCTTCCGGCGGGGGACTTACACAGATACGCAGTATTTT. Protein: CASSFRRGTYTDTQYF. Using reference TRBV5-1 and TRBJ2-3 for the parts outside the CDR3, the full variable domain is KAGVTQTPRYLIKTRGQQVTLSCSPISGHRSVSWYQQTPGQGLQFLFEYFSETQRNKGNFPGRFSGRQFSNSRSEMNVSTLELGDSALYLCASSFRRGTYTDTQYFGPGTRLTVL.

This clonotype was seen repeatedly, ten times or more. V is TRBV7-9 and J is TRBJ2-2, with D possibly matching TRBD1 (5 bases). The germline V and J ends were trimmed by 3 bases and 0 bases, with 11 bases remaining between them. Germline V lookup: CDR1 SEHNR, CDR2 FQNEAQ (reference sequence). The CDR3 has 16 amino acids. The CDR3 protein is CASSLEQVTNTGELFF. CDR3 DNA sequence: TGTGCCAGCAGCTTGGAACAGGTTACGAACACCGGGGAGCTGTTTTTT.

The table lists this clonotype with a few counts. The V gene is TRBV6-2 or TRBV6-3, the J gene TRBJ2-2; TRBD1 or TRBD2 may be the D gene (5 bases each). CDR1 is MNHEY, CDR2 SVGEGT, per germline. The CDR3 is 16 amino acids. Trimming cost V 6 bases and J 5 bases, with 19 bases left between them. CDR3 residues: CASRYVPHEGTGELFF. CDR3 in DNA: TGTGCCAGCAGATACGTCCCCCACGAGGGGACCGGGGAGCTGTTTTTT.

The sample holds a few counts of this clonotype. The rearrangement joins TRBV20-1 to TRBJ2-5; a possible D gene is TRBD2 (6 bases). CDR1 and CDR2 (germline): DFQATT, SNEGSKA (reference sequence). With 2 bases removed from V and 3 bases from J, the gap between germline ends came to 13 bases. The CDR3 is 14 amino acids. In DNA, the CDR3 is TGCAGTGCTAGATGGTCTAGCGCAAAAGAGACCCAGTACTTC. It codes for CSARWSSAKETQYF.

DNA for the CDR3: TGCAGTGCTAGAGAAGGGGGGACAGGCCCAAACTATGGCTACACCTTC. This encodes CSAREGGTGPNYGYTF. The chain is built from TRBV20-1 and TRBJ1-2; 8 nucleotides line up with TRBD1. The CDR3 has 16 amino acids. V was pared by 0 bases and J by 2 bases, with 8 bases of the junction left unmatched. CDR1 is DFQATT, CDR2 SNEGSKA, per germline (reference sequence).

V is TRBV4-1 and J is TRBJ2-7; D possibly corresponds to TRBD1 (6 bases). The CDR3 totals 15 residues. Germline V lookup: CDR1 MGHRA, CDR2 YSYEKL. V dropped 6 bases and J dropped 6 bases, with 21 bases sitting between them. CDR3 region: CASRERDHRVGEQYF. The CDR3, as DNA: TGCGCCAGCAGGGAAAGGGATCACAGGGTGGGCGAGCAGTACTTC.

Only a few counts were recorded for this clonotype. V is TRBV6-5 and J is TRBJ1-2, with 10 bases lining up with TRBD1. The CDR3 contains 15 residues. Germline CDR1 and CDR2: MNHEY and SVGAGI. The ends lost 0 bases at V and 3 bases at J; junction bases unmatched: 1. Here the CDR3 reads CASSYSGTGDYGYTF. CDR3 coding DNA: TGTGCCAGCAGTTACTCCGGGACAGGGGACTATGGCTACACCTTC.

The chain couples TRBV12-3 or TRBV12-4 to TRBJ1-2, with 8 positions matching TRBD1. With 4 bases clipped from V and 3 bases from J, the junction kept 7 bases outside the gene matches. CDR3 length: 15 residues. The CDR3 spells CASSYGQGSYYGYTF. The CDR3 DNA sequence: TGTGCCAGCAGTTACGGACAGGGCAGCTACTATGGCTACACCTTC.